This TCR beta chain came from a study of blood T cell repertoires in COVID-19. The data were produced by immunoSEQ multiplex PCR, yet TCRdb's version contains in-frame clones alone and is incomplete. The sample carries roughly 250,000 clones, approximately 90% recorded once. Germline V gene lookup returns CDR1 LNHDA and CDR2 SQIVND (reference sequence). Unmatched junction bases numbered 8, after V lost 4 bases and J lost 1 base. CDR3 length equals 16 residues. On this clone itself: This sample also contains other DNA sequences that code for the same CDR3.

The chain links TRBV19 to TRBJ2-7; 9 positions agree with TRBD2. The source material was PBMCs or T cells enriched from blood (not recorded which). The TCR was taken from a woman aged 40 to 50 with acute COVID-19. The chain's CDR3 is CASSTRTSGSSYEQYF. The CDR3 DNA reads as TGTGCCAGTAGTACGCGCACTAGCGGGTCGTCCTACGAGCAGTACTTC.